This T cell receptor (beta chain) comes out of a study of T-cell memory formation after mild COVID-19. At the level of the study: Largely, TCR clusters stayed within a single donor. Study results and caveats: Shrinking CD4+ clones resided mostly in CM and EM, and CD8+ ones in EMRA.

This clonotype was seen only a few times. As yet, its antigen is unknown. The 5'RACE method, run with constant-segment primers, produced TCR alpha and TCR beta cDNA libraries (carrying sample barcodes and UMIs). TCRdb reprocessed the 5' RACE reads with MiXCR, giving one entry per CDR3 protein. The sample yields some 260,000 distinct CDR3 sequences, around 15% seen once. The germline V and J ends were trimmed by 6 bases and 2 bases, with 17 bases remaining between them. Germline values: CDR1 SNHLY, CDR2 FYNNEI. CDR3 length equals 15 residues. The chain employs TRBV2 and TRBJ2-7; tentatively, D is TRBD1 or TRBD2 (6 bases each). The sequence derives from a man aged 18 to 35 who had mild COVID-19 (a few samples of this study predate the infection). Cell type and time point are not known. Input material: PBMCs or a T cell subset sorted from them (not recorded which). In DNA form, the CDR3 reads TGTGCCAGCAGAACCCCGGGGGCCGGGACCTACGAGCAGTACTTC. Translation gives CASRTPGAGTYEQYF.